The entry below describes one T cell receptor beta chain. CDR1 is DFQATT and CDR2 is SNEGSKA in the germline V gene (reference sequence). Trimming stripped 3 bases from V and 4 bases from J, with 12 bases between. The CDR3 consists of 13 residues. This sample is drawn from a study of T cell responses to AZD1222 COVID-19 vaccine. Method: immunoSEQ multiplex PCR; TCRdb's copy keeps in-frame clones and lacks some. The table shows over 150,000 clones, with about 88% occurring only once. The chain joins TRBV20-1 to TRBJ1-2; D is possibly TRBD1 (6 bases). The receptor's source is an adult in good health. Specimen: peripheral blood, collected on day 0 of AZD1222 vaccination. The CDR3 loop is CSASPGAIYGYTF. In nucleotides, the CDR3 is TGCAGTGCTAGTCCGGGGGCGATCTATGGCTACACCTTC.